This T cell receptor (beta chain) emerged from a study of blood T cell repertoires in COVID-19. Overall study: Samples taken during acute and convalescent COVID-19 were collected in the United States, Italy and Spain.

Study processing details: Reference gene primer amplification yielded estimated nucleated cell counts. Generated by immunoSEQ multiplex PCR, the TCRdb table keeps only in-frame clones and is missing some. V, J and clone size are those of that table, while D and trimming were read from the DNA. The table has some 140,000 clones, 70% to 85% seen once. The sequenced material came from peripheral blood. This receptor was taken from a woman between 55 and 75 years old with acute or convalescent COVID-19.

Here the CDR3 DNA reads TGTGCCAGTAGTGTCAAATCACTTGGAAACACCATATATTTT. Translation gives CASSVKSLGNTIYF. The V and J genes are TRBV19 and TRBJ1-3; D remains unclear. Germline-derived CDR1 and CDR2 are LNHDA and SQIVND (reference sequence). Deletions cut 5 bases from V and 3 bases from J, with 11 bases between. The CDR3 consists of 14 residues. Drawing the rest from reference TRBV19 and TRBJ1-3, the complete variable domain is DGGITQSPKYLFRKEGQNVTLSCEQNLNHDAMYWYRQDPGQGLRLIYYSQIVNDFQKGDIAEGYSVSREKKESFPLTVTSAQKNPTAFYLCASSVKSLGNTIYFGEGSWLTVV.